The clone carrying this T cell receptor beta chain was counted at least ten times. What it binds is not known. The CDR3 regions of TCR beta were amplified from RNA transcripts. The study used the HTBI primer set for a first-round RT-PCR of the TCR CDR3. Using its own MiXCR run on the multiplex PCR reads, TCRdb lists one record per CDR3 protein. Here the sample spans 650,000 to 750,000 distinct CDR3 sequences, 14% being singletons. This sample stems from a study of T cells in Graves' hyperthyroidism and ophthalmopathy. The study, taken as a whole, reports: Most clonotypes that expanded in the thyroid above 0.001 also showed up in blood.

Uncontrolled infections, other autoimmune diseases, pregnancy or lactation led to exclusion of patients. The authors took PBMCs from roughly 10 ml fresh peripheral blood. CDR3 length: 19 amino acids. The germline V gene has CDR1 SNHLY and CDR2 FYNNEI. Trimming removed 3 bases at V and 2 bases at J, with 23 bases between. The source is a woman between 18 and 29 years old with Graves' hyperthyroidism. V and J are TRBV2 and TRBJ1-5; the D is unclear. The sample taken for sequencing was blood. The CDR3 sequence is CASSDLRTETLRGNQPQHF. In DNA form, the CDR3 reads TGTGCCAGCAGTGATCTTCGGACCGAGACTCTGAGGGGCAATCAGCCCCAGCATTTT. Drawing the rest from reference TRBV2 and TRBJ1-5, the complete variable domain is EPEVTQTPSHQVTQMGQEVILRCVPISNHLYFYWYRQILGQKVEFLVSFYNNEISEKSEIFDDQFSVERPDGSNFTLKIRSTKLEDSAMYFCASSDLRTETLRGNQPQHFGDGTRLSIL.